A single sample gave rise to the 2 T cell receptor beta chains below, sequenced in a study of Tregs in tolerant kidney transplant recipients. TCRdb's copy holds only in-frame clones and misses some; the assay was immunoSEQ multiplex PCR. The table has tens of thousands of clones, 84% seen once. The sequencing sample was made of CD4+ T cells from blood. The receptors here all came from a human donor in good health.

This clone was seen a handful of times. The CDR3 region has the DNA TGTGCCAGCAGCCGGGGACAGGGTGGGGAGACCCAGTACTTC. This translates into CASSRGQGGETQYF. The V gene is TRBV7-9, the J gene TRBJ2-5; 9 nucleotides align to TRBD1. This CDR3 region has 14 residues. Germline V gives CDR1 SEHNR, CDR2 FQNEAQ (reference sequence). Losses at the gene ends were 5 bases for V and 5 bases for J; bases not matched to a gene: 6.

CDR3 loop: CASSLVAGGSYNSPLHF. The DNA for the CDR3 is TGTGCCAGCAGCTTGGTTGCAGGGGGTTCCTATAATTCACCCCTCCACTTT. This chain uses TRBV5-4 with TRBJ1-6, with 7 bases identical to TRBD1. Losses at the gene ends were 0 bases for V and 1 base for J; bases not matched to a gene: 4. Germline V gives CDR1 SGHNT, CDR2 YYREEE (reference sequence). The CDR3 is made up of 17 amino acids.